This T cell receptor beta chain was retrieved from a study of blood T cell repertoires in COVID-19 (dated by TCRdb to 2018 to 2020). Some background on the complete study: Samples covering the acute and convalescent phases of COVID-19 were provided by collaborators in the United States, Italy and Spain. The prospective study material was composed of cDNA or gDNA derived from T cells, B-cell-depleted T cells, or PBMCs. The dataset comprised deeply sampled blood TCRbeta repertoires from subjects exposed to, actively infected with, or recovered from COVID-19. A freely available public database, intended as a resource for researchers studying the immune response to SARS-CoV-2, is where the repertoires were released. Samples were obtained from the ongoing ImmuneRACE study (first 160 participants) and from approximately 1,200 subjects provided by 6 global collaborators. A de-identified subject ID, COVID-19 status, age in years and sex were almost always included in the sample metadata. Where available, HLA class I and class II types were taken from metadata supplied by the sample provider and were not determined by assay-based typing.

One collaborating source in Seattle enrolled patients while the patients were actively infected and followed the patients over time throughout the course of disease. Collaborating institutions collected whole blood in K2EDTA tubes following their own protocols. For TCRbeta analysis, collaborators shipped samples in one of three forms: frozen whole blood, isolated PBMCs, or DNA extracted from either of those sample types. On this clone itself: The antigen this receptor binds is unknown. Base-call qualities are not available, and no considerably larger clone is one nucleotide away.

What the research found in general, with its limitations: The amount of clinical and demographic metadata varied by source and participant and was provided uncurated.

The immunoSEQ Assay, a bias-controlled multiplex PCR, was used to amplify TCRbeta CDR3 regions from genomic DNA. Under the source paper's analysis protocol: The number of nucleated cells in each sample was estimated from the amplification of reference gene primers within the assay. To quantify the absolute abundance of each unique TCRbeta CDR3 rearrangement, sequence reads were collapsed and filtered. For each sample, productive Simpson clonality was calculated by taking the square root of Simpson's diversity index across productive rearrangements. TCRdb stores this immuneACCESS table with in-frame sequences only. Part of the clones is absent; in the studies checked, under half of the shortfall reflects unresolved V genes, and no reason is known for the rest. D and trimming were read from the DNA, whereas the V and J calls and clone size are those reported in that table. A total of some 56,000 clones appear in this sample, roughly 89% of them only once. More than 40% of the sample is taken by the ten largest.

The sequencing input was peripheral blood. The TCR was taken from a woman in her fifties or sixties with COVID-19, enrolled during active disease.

The CDR3: CASSLNQGARANIQYF. The sequenced DNA: TGTGCCAGCAGCCTTAACCAGGGGGCGCGAGCAAACATTCAGTACTTC. The sequence links TRBV7-2 to TRBJ2-4; 8 bases in between match TRBD1. The junction shows trimming of 5 bases on V and 6 bases on J, and the gene matches do not reach 12 bases of it. From the germline V gene, CDR1 is SGHTA and CDR2 is FQGNSA. Its CDR3 holds 16 amino acids, cysteine through phenylalanine. Of all the DNA, just the CDR3 is kept, 48 bases in frame from base 1.